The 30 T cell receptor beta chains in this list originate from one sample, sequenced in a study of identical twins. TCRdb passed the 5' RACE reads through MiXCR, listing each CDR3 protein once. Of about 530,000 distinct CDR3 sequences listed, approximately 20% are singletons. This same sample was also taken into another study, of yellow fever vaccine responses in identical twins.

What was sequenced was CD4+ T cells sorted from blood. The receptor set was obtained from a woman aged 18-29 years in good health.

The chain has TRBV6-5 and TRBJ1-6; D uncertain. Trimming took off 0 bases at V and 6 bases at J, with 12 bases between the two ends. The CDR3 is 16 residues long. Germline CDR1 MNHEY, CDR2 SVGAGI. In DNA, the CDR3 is TGTGCCAGCAGTTACTCGGGTCGGGCCCTTAATTCACCCCTCCACTTT. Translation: CASSYSGRALNSPLHF.

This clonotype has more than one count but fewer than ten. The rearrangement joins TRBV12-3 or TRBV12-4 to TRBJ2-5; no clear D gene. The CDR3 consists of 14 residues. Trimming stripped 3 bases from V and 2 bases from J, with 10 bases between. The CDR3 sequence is CASSFSVGQETQYF. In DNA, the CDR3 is TGTGCCAGCAGTTTTTCGGTGGGACAAGAGACCCAGTACTTC.

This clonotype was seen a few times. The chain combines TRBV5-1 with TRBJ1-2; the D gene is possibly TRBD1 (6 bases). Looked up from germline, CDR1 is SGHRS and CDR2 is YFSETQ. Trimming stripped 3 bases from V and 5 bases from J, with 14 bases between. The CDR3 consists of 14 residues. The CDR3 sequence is CASSSDSVYYGYTF. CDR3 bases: TGCGCCAGCAGCTCGGACAGTGTCTATTATGGCTACACCTTC.

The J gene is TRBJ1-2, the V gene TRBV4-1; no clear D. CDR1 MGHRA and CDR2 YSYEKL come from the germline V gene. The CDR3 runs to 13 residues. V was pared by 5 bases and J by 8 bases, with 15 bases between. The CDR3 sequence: CASSDYVPGGYTF. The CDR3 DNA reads TGCGCCAGCAGCGATTACGTACCGGGAGGCTACACCTTC.

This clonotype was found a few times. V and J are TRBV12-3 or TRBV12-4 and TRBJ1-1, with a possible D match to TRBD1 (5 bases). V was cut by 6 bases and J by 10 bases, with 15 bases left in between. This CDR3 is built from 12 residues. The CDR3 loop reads CASSPQWGVAFF. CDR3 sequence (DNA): TGTGCCAGCAGCCCCCAGTGGGGGGTAGCTTTCTTT.

CDR3 in amino acids: CASSHGLGADTQYF. In DNA form, the CDR3 reads TGTGCCAGCAGCCACGGACTAGGAGCAGATACGCAGTATTTT. The chain has TRBV7-3 and TRBJ2-3, with 7 bases lining up with TRBD2. Unmatched junction bases numbered 6, after V lost 5 bases and J lost 4 bases. Germline CDR1 reads SGHTA; CDR2 reads FQGTGA. This CDR3 is built from 14 residues. Complete variable domain (other parts from reference TRBV7-3 and TRBJ2-3): GAGVSQTPSNKVTEKGKYVELRCDPISGHTALYWYRQSLGQGPEFLIYFQGTGAADDSGLPNDRFFAVRPEGSVSTLKIQRTERGDSAVYLCASSHGLGADTQYFGPGTRLTVL.

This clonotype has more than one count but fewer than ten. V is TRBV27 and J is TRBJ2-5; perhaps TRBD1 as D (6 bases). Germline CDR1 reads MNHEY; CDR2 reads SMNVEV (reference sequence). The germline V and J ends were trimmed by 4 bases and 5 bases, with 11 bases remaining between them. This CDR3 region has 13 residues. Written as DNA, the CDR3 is TGTGCCAGCAGTTCACAGGGTAGTGAGACCCAGTACTTC. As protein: CASSSQGSETQYF.

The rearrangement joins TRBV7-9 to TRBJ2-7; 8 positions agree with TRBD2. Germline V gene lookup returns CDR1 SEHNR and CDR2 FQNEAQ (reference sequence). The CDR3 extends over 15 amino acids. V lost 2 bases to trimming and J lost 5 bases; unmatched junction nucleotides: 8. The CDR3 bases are TGTGCCAGCAGCTTATTAGGACTAGCTCTCCACGAGCAGTACGTC. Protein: CASSLLGLALHEQYV.

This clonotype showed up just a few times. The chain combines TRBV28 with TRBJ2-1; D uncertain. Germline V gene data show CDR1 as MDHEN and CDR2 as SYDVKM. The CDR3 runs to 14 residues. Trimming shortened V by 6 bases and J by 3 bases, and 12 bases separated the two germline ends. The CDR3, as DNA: TGTGCCAGCAGCAACACTGAAAGCTACAATGAGCAGTTCTTC. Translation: CASSNTESYNEQFF.

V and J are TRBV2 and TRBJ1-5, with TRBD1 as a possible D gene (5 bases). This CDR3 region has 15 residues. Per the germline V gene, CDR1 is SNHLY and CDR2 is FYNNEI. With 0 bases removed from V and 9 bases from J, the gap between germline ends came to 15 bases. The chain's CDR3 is CASSEAVLGVGPQHF. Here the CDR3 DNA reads TGTGCCAGCAGTGAAGCGGTACTGGGGGTGGGGCCCCAGCATTTT.

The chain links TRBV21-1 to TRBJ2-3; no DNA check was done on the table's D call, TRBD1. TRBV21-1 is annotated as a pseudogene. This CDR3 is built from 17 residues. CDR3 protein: CASSALDGRGNTDTQYF. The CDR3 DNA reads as TGTGCCAGCAGCGCCCTAGATGGGCGGGGCAACACAGATACGCAGTATTTT.

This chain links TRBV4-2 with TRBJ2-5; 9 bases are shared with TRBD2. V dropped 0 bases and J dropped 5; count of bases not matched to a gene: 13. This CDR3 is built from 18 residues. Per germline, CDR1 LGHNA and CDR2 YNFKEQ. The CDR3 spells CASSQDAPTSGRGETQYF. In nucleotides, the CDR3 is TGTGCCAGCAGCCAAGATGCCCCGACTAGCGGAAGGGGTGAGACCCAGTACTTC.

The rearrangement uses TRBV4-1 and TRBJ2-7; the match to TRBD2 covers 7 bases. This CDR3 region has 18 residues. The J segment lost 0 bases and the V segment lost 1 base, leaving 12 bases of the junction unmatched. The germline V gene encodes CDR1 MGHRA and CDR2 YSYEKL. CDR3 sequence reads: CASSQVSQGAGLSYEQYF. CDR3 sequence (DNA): TGCGCCAGCAGCCAAGTAAGTCAGGGAGCGGGACTCTCCTACGAGCAGTACTTC.

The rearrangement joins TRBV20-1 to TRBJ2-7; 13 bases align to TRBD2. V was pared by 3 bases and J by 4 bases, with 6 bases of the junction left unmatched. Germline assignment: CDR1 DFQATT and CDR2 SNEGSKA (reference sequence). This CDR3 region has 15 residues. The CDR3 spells CSASTGTSGTYEQYF. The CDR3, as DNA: TGCAGTGCTAGCACCGGGACTAGCGGGACTTACGAGCAGTACTTC.

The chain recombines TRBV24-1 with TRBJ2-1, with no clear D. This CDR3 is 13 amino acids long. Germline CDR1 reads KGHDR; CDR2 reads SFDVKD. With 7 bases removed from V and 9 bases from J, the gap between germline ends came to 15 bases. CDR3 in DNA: TGTGCCACCAGCCACAGTGGATGGGGTGAGCAGTTCTTC. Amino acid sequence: CATSHSGWGEQFF.

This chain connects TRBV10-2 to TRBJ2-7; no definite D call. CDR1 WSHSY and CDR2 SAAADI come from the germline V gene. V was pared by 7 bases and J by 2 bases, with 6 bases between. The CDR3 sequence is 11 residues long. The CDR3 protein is CASTLTYEQYF. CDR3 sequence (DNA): TGCGCCAGCACCCTGACCTACGAGCAGTACTTC.

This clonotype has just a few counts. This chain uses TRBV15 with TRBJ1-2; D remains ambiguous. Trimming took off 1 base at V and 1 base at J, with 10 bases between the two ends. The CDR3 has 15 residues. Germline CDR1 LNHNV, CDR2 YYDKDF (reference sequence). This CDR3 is CATSRASLGNYGYTF. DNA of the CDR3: TGTGCCACCAGCAGAGCCTCTCTGGGTAACTATGGCTACACCTTC.

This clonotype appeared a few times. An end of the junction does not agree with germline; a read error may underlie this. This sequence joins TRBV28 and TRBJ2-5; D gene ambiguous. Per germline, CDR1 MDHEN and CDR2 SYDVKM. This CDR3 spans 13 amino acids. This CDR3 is CARSADPKETQYF. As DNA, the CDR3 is TGTGCCCGCAGTGCGGACCCCAAAGAGACCCAGTACTTC.

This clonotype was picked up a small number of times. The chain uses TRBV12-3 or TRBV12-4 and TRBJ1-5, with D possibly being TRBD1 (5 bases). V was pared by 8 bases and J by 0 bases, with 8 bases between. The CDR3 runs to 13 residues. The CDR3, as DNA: TGTGCCAGCCAGGGAAATAGCAATCAGCCCCAGCATTTT. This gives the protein CASQGNSNQPQHF.

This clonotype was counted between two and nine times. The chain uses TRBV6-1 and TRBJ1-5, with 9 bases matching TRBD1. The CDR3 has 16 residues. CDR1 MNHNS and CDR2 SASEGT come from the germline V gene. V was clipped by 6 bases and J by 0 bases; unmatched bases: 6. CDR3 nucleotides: TGTGCCAGCAGCCCCACAGGGGGCTTTAGCAATCAGCCCCAGCATTTT. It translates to CASSPTGGFSNQPQHF.

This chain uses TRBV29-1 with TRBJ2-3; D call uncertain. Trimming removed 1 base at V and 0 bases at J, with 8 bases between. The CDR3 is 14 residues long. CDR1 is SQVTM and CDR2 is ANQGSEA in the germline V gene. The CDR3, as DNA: TGCAGCGTTGAAGCGAGATTAAGCACAGATACGCAGTATTTT. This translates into CSVEARLSTDTQYF.

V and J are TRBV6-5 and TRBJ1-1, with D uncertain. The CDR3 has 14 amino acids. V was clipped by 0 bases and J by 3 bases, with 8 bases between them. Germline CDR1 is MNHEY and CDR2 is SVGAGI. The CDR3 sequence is CASSYSGPDTEAFF. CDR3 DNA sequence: TGTGCCAGCAGTTACTCAGGGCCGGACACTGAAGCTTTCTTT.

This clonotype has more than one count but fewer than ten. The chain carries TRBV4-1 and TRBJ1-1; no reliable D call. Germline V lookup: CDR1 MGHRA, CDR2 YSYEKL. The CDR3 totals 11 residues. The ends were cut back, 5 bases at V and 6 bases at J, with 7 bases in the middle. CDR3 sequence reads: CASSAGPEAFF. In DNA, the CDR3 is TGCGCCAGCAGCGCCGGTCCTGAAGCTTTCTTT.

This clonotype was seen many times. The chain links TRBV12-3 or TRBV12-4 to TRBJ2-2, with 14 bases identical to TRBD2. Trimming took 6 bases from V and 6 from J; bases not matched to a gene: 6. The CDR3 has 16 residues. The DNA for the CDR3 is TGTGCCAGCAGAAAGACTAGCGGGAGGGCCCCCGGGGAGCTGTTTTTT. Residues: CASRKTSGRAPGELFF.

The CDR3 reads CASSPSPGLAGSGSYNEQFF. CDR3 DNA sequence: TGTGCCAGCTCACCGTCTCCCGGACTAGCGGGAAGTGGCTCCTACAATGAGCAGTTCTTC. J is TRBJ2-1 and V is TRBV18; 12 bases are shared with TRBD2. The trim removed 3 bases at V and 0 bases at J, leaving 12 bases unmatched. Germline V gene lookup returns CDR1 KGHSH and CDR2 LQKENI. The CDR3 has 20 amino acids.

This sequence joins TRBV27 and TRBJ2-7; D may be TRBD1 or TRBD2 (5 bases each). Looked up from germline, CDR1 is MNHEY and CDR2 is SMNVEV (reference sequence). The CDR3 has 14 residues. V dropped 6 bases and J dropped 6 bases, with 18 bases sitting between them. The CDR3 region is CASRLSGPSGEQYF. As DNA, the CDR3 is TGTGCCAGCAGACTTTCGGGACCTTCAGGCGAGCAGTACTTC.

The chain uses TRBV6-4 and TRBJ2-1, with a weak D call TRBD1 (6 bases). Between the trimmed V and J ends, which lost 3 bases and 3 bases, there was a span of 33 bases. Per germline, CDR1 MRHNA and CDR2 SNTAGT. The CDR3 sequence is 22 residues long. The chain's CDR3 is CASSDRALPTGPLQSGYNEQFF. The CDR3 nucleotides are TGTGCCAGCAGTGATCGAGCCCTGCCGACAGGTCCTTTACAGTCGGGCTACAATGAGCAGTTCTTC.

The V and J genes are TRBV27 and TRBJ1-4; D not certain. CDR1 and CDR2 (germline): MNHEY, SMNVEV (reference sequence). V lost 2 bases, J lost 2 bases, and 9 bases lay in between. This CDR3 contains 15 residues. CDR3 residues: CASSLGVLTNEKLFF. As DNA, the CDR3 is TGTGCCAGCAGTTTAGGCGTTCTTACTAATGAAAAACTGTTTTTT. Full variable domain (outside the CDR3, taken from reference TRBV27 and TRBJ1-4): EAQVTQNPRYLITVTGKKLTVTCSQNMNHEYMSWYRQDPGLGLRQIYYSMNVEVTDKGDVPEGYKVSRKEKRNFPLILESPSPNQTSLYFCASSLGVLTNEKLFFGSGTQLSVL.

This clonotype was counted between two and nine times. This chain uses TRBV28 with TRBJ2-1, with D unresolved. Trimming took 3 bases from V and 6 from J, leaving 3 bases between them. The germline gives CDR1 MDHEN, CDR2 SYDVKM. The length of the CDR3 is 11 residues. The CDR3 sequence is CASSFPNEQFF. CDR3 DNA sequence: TGTGCCAGCAGTTTCCCCAATGAGCAGTTCTTC.

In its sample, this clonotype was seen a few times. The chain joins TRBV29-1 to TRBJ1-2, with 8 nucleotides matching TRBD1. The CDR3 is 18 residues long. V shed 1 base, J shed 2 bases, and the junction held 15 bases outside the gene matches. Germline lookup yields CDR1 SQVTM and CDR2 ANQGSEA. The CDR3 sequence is CSVEVSGGANLRNYGYTF. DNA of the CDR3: TGCAGCGTTGAAGTATCAGGGGGCGCGAATCTCAGAAACTATGGCTACACCTTC.